Presented here are 32 T cell receptor beta chains from one specimen sequenced in a study of breast tumors, draining lymph nodes, adjacent tissues. MiXCR was run by TCRdb on the multiplex PCR reads, yielding one entry per CDR3 protein. The table includes about 22,000 distinct CDR3 sequences, around 50% detected once. Sequenced: breast tumor tissue. The receptors originated from a female donor with breast cancer. Some clones in this sample may be carry-over from other donors' samples.

This clonotype was observed many times. The chain carries TRBV2 and TRBJ1-1; D uncertain. From germline, CDR1 is SNHLY and CDR2 FYNNEI. Trimming cost V 8 bases and J 5 bases, with 9 bases left between them. The CDR3 sequence is 11 residues long. The CDR3 nucleotides read TGTGCCAGCTCCCGGGAGACTGAAGCTTTCTTT. Residues: CASSRETEAFF. Using reference TRBV2 and TRBJ1-1 for the parts outside the CDR3, the full variable domain is EPEVTQTPSHQVTQMGQEVILRCVPISNHLYFYWYRQILGQKVEFLVSFYNNEISEKSEIFDDQFSVERPDGSNFTLKIRSTKLEDSAMYFCASSRETEAFFGQGTRLTVV.

In its sample, this clonotype is medium-sized. In DNA, the CDR3 is TGTGCCAGCAGCTTGGAGAGAGGGTCCGAGCAGTACTTC. Protein sequence: CASSLERGSEQYF. This rearrangement joins TRBV5-4 to TRBJ2-7; D may be TRBD2 (5 bases). The germline V gene has CDR1 SGHNT and CDR2 YYREEE (reference sequence). This CDR3 has 13 residues. Trimming took 0 bases from V and 6 from J, leaving 10 bases between them.

The J gene is TRBJ1-1, the V gene TRBV5-1; TRBD1 agrees at 7 bases. V was pared by 4 bases and J by 4 bases, with 4 bases of the junction left unmatched. The CDR3 extends over 13 amino acids. Germline CDR1 reads SGHRS; CDR2 reads YFSETQ. DNA of the CDR3: TGCGCCAGCAGCAGGGCAGGGGGCACTGAAGCTTTCTTT. Residues: CASSRAGGTEAFF. Using reference TRBV5-1 and TRBJ1-1 for the parts outside the CDR3, the full variable domain is KAGVTQTPRYLIKTRGQQVTLSCSPISGHRSVSWYQQTPGQGLQFLFEYFSETQRNKGNFPGRFSGRQFSNSRSEMNVSTLELGDSALYLCASSRAGGTEAFFGQGTRLTVV.

This clonotype was seen many times. The chain links TRBV18 to TRBJ2-3, with D perhaps TRBD1 (5 bases). V lost 5 bases and J 4 bases, leaving 16 bases between the germline ends. CDR1 KGHSH and CDR2 LQKENI come from the germline V gene. The CDR3 has 15 amino acids. Here the CDR3 reads CASSTPAPRADTQYF. CDR3 sequence (DNA): TGTGCCAGCTCAACCCCAGCGCCCAGGGCAGATACGCAGTATTTT.

CDR3: CASSSPDSNTEAFF. CDR3 nucleotide sequence: TGTGCCAGCAGCTCTCCGGACAGTAACACTGAAGCTTTCTTT. The genes are TRBV4-2 and TRBJ1-1; a possible D gene is TRBD1 (6 bases). The germline V gene encodes CDR1 LGHNA and CDR2 YNFKEQ. The CDR3 totals 14 residues. Trimming shortened V by 5 bases and J by 2 bases, and 12 bases separated the two germline ends.

This clonotype is labeled as medium-sized. The DNA for the CDR3 is TGTGCCAGCAGCTTAGACAGAAACTATGGCTACACCTTC. Translated: CASSLDRNYGYTF. The genes are TRBV11-2 and TRBJ1-2; D ambiguous. V was shortened by 0 bases and J by 2 bases, with 4 bases between the two germline ends. Germline CDR1 is SGHAT and CDR2 is FQNNGV. The CDR3 covers 13 residues.

This clonotype has a single count. The chain employs TRBV9 and TRBJ2-2, with TRBD1 matching over 7 bases. CDR3 length: 16 residues. V was clipped by 0 bases and J by 9 bases; unmatched bases: 11. Looked up from germline, CDR1 is SGDLS and CDR2 is YYNGEE. The CDR3 loop is CASSVVGGFSSRELFF. Here the CDR3 DNA reads TGTGCCAGCAGCGTAGTAGGGGGCTTTAGCTCCAGGGAGCTGTTTTTT.

This clonotype was seen repeatedly, ten times or more. The chain joins TRBV5-1 to TRBJ2-1; D call uncertain. The CDR3 covers 12 residues. In germline, CDR1 is SGHRS, CDR2 YFSETQ. V gave up 0 bases and J gave up 6 bases, with 4 bases separating them. As DNA, the CDR3 is TGCGCCAGCAGCTTGGGGGGCAATGAGCAGTTCTTC. Protein: CASSLGGNEQFF.

At least ten counts were recorded for this clonotype. V and J are TRBV27 and TRBJ2-5, with 8 bases lining up with TRBD1. CDR1 and CDR2 (germline): MNHEY, SMNVEV (reference sequence). The CDR3 length is 13 residues. Trimming removed 6 bases from V and 6 bases from J; junction bases left unmatched: 6. This CDR3 is CASSVSRGQTQYF. Here the CDR3 DNA reads TGTGCCAGCAGCGTTAGCAGGGGGCAGACCCAGTACTTC.

The V call is TRBV11-1, the J call TRBJ1-2; 11 bases line up with TRBD1. The CDR3 loop spans 14 amino acids. Germline V lookup: CDR1 SGHAT, CDR2 FQDESV (reference sequence). V shed 6 bases and J 4 bases; nucleotides not matched to a gene: 4. The CDR3 here is CASSPGQGGYGYTF. The CDR3 region has the DNA TGTGCCAGCAGTCCGGGACAGGGGGGCTATGGCTACACCTTC.

Points on this clonotype: The final CDR3 position lacks the conserved phenylalanine or tryptophan, pointing to a likely read error. J is TRBJ1-2 and V is TRBV10-3, with a possible D match to TRBD1 (5 bases). The CDR3 consists of 14 residues. V lost 7 bases and J 2 bases, leaving 14 bases between the germline ends. Per germline, CDR1 ENHRY and CDR2 SYGVKD. CDR3 sequence reads: CAITERGGNYGYTS. CDR3 DNA sequence: TGTGCCATCACGGAGCGTGGGGGGAACTATGGCTACACCTCC.

The CDR3 DNA sequence: TGTGCCAGCAGCCGAGGGGGTGGCTACACCTTC. Protein sequence: CASSRGGGYTF. The rearrangement links TRBV7-2 to TRBJ1-2, with D possibly TRBD1 on 6 matching bases. Per germline, CDR1 SGHTA and CDR2 FQGNSA. This CDR3 region has 11 residues. V shed 5 bases and J shed 7 bases, with 8 bases lying between them. Combining the CDR3 with reference TRBV7-2 and TRBJ1-2 gives the whole variable domain GAGVSQSPSNKVTEKGKDVELRCDPISGHTALYWYRQSLGQGLEFLIYFQGNSAPDKSGLPSDRFSAERTGGSVSTLTIQRTQQEDSAVYLCASSRGGGYTFGSGTRLTVV.

V and J are TRBV7-3 and TRBJ2-3; no clear D. The CDR3 runs to 16 residues. Germline CDR1 SGHTA, CDR2 FQGTGA. Between the trimmed V and J ends, which lost 4 bases and 1 base, there was a span of 15 bases. The CDR3 DNA reads TGTGCCAGCAGCTCACGCCAGAGAGGAGGCACAGATACGCAGTATTTT. It translates to CASSSRQRGGTDTQYF.

This clonotype was found many times. A much larger clone lies a single base off, so this may be a read error. The rearrangement uses TRBV6-2 or TRBV6-3 and TRBJ2-7; TRBD1 matches 7 bases. The trim removed 5 bases at V and 4 bases at J, leaving 5 bases unmatched. CDR3 size: 13 residues. Germline assignment: CDR1 MNHEY and CDR2 SVGEGT. CDR3 sequence reads: CASSHNRGYEQYF. Here the CDR3 DNA reads TGTGCCAGCAGTCATAACAGGGGTTACGAGCAGTACTTC.

The rearrangement joins TRBV12-3 or TRBV12-4 to TRBJ1-5; no firm D call. The CDR3 runs to 12 residues. Trimming removed 3 bases from V and 7 bases from J, with 7 bases in between. In nucleotides, the CDR3 is TGTGCCAGCAGTTTTACCTACCAGCCCCAGCATTTT. It specifies CASSFTYQPQHF.

As DNA, the CDR3 is TGTGCCAGCGGACAGGGATGGACCGGGGAGCTGTTTTTT. Its protein product is CASGQGWTGELFF. The V gene is TRBV2, the J gene TRBJ2-2; 8 bases agree with TRBD1. CDR1 and CDR2 from the germline V gene are SNHLY and FYNNEI. The ends lost 8 bases at V and 5 bases at J; junction bases unmatched: 4. The CDR3 has 13 residues. The full variable domain, its missing parts supplied by reference TRBV2 and TRBJ2-2, is EPEVTQTPSHQVTQMGQEVILRCVPISNHLYFYWYRQILGQKVEFLVSFYNNEISEKSEIFDDQFSVERPDGSNFTLKIRSTKLEDSAMYFCASGQGWTGELFFGEGSRLTVL.

V gene TRBV10-3 combines with J gene TRBJ2-6; D not resolved. The CDR3 is 14 amino acids. Germline CDR1 is ENHRY and CDR2 is SYGVKD. V lost 6 bases to trimming and J lost 2 bases, with 8 bases between them. The CDR3 DNA sequence: TGTGCCATCAGGGTGGGGACTGGGGCCAACGTCCTGACTTTC. As protein: CAIRVGTGANVLTF.

This chain connects TRBV29-1 to TRBJ2-5; 7 bases align to TRBD1. This CDR3 contains 14 residues. Germline V lookup: CDR1 SQVTM, CDR2 ANQGSEA. The V segment lost 6 bases and the J segment 13 bases; nucleotides outside the gene matches: 20. As DNA, the CDR3 is TGCAGCGTGGCGACAGGGATGTACCAAGAGGCCCGGTACTTC. Its protein is CSVATGMYQEARYF. Full variable domain (missing parts from reference TRBV29-1 and TRBJ2-5): SAVISQKPSRDICQRGTSLTIQCQVDSQVTMMFWYRQQPGQSLTLIATANQGSEATYESGFVIDKFPISRPNLTFSTLTVSNMSPEDSSIYLCSVATGMYQEARYFGPGTRLLVL.

This clonotype was observed many times. The gene calls are TRBV3-1 and TRBJ1-5; D unclear. V shed 0 bases and J shed 3 bases, with 9 bases lying between them. The V gene's germline CDR1 is LGHDT and CDR2 YNNKEL (reference sequence). CDR3 size: 15 residues. The CDR3 sequence: CASSQDYGNNQPQHF. DNA for the CDR3: TGTGCCAGCAGCCAAGATTATGGCAACAATCAGCCCCAGCATTTT.

At least ten counts were recorded for this clonotype. V and J are TRBV5-6 and TRBJ1-6, with D unclear. The V gene's germline CDR1 is SGHDT and CDR2 YYEEEE. The CDR3 extends over 15 amino acids. Trimming removed 1 base from V and 4 bases from J, with 9 bases in between. The CDR3 DNA sequence: TGTGCCAGCAGCTTGATGGGGAAATATAATTCACCCCTCCACTTT. The encoded protein is CASSLMGKYNSPLHF.

The chain uses TRBV5-8 and TRBJ2-3, with 12 bases matching TRBD2. Losses at the gene ends were 6 bases for V and 5 bases for J; bases not matched to a gene: 7. The CDR3 extends over 15 amino acids. The germline V gene encodes CDR1 SGHTS and CDR2 YDEGEE. The CDR3 sequence is CASTNLAGGQDTQYF. The CDR3 DNA sequence: TGTGCCAGCACCAATCTAGCGGGGGGGCAAGATACGCAGTATTTT.

The chain links TRBV11-3 to TRBJ2-3; D might be TRBD1 (5 bases). V dropped 3 bases and J dropped 6 bases, with 13 bases sitting between them. This CDR3 contains 14 residues. The germline CDR1 and CDR2 sequences are SGHNT and YENEEA. The CDR3 nucleotides read TGTGCCAGCAGCTTGGGCAGGGTGGCCGATACGCAGTATTTT. It codes for CASSLGRVADTQYF.

This clonotype is deemed medium-sized. The chain carries TRBV5-1 and TRBJ2-3, with D possibly TRBD1 on 5 matching bases. CDR1 SGHRS and CDR2 YFSETQ come from the germline V gene. The V and J ends lost 0 bases and 0 bases respectively, with 5 bases between them. This CDR3 contains 14 residues. CDR3 DNA: TGCGCCAGCAGCTTGGACAGGAGCACAGATACGCAGTATTTT. Translation: CASSLDRSTDTQYF.

This clonotype was recorded a few times. In nucleotides, the CDR3 is TGTGCCAGTAGTCAGTGGCAGCTGAACACTGAAGCTTTCTTT. Translated, it gives CASSQWQLNTEAFF. The chain employs TRBV19 and TRBJ1-1, with unresolved D. The CDR3 is 14 amino acids. Germline V gives CDR1 LNHDA, CDR2 SQIVND (reference sequence). V was cut by 5 bases and J by 0 bases, with 10 bases left in between.

This clonotype was picked up many times. Sequence at one end of the junction differs from germline and may be a read error. The chain is built from TRBV19 and TRBJ2-5; 7 bases agree with TRBD2. Germline V gene data show CDR1 as LNHDA and CDR2 as SQIVND (reference sequence). This CDR3 spans 9 amino acids. CDR3 sequence: CATRLALDF. DNA of the CDR3: TGTGCCACCAGACTAGCACTCGACTTC.

This clonotype has only a few counts. The chain is built from TRBV5-6 and TRBJ2-3; D might be TRBD1 or TRBD2, each matching 5 bases. Germline V CDR1 and CDR2: SGHDT, YYEEEE. The CDR3 has 12 amino acids. The V end lost 4 bases, the J end lost 11 bases, and 14 bases lay between the germline ends. Here the CDR3 reads CASSLPRGEQYF. The CDR3 DNA reads TGTGCCAGCAGCCTTCCCCGGGGCGAGCAGTATTTT.

This clonotype was counted at least ten times. V is TRBV20-1 and J is TRBJ2-5; 9 bases fit TRBD1. The V gene's germline CDR1 is DFQATT and CDR2 SNEGSKA (reference sequence). Trimming took 0 bases from V and 5 from J; bases not matched to a gene: 4. The CDR3 is made up of 14 amino acids. The CDR3 loop reads CSARETGGLETQYF. The CDR3 DNA is TGCAGTGCTAGAGAAACAGGGGGCCTGGAGACCCAGTACTTC.

This clonotype was detected many times. The chain couples TRBV7-2 to TRBJ2-1; weak D call: TRBD2 (6 bases). V was clipped by 3 bases and J by 3 bases, with 9 bases between them. Germline V gene data show CDR1 as SGHTA and CDR2 as FQGNSA. The CDR3 length is 14 residues. CDR3 amino acids: CASSLTRDYNEQFF. DNA of the CDR3: TGTGCCAGCAGCTTGACTAGGGACTACAATGAGCAGTTCTTC.

The V call is TRBV20-1, the J call TRBJ2-3; possible D gene TRBD2, 6 bases. The CDR3 spans 12 residues. The V gene lost 7 bases and the J gene lost 1 base, with 9 bases spanning the gap. In germline, CDR1 is DFQATT, CDR2 SNEGSKA (reference sequence). The CDR3: CSGRGGTDTQYF. The CDR3 DNA reads as TGCAGTGGGCGGGGCGGCACAGATACGCAGTATTTT.

The chain links TRBV5-8 to TRBJ1-6, with 7 bases fitting TRBD1. The DNA end is a closer match to TRBJ1-5, so the J assignment may be wrong. The CDR3 is 14 residues long. From germline, CDR1 is SGHTS and CDR2 YDEGEE. The CDR3 region is CASKGTENNQPQHF. The CDR3 nucleotides read TGTGCCAGCAAAGGGACAGAGAACAATCAGCCCCAGCATTTT.

This clonotype was observed many times. It may be a read error: a sequence one base away is much more abundant. The chain is built from TRBV20-1 and TRBJ1-2, with 7 bases identical to TRBD1. The germline V gene encodes CDR1 DFQATT and CDR2 SNEGSKA (reference sequence). CDR3 length: 12 residues. The CDR3 spells CSAPDRVYGSTF. The CDR3 nucleotides are TGCAGTGCACCCGACAGGGTATATGGCTCCACCTTC.

The V and J genes are TRBV12-3 or TRBV12-4 and TRBJ2-3; 11 bases map to TRBD2. With V trimmed by 5 bases and J by 3 bases, 7 bases remained unmatched. This CDR3 is 16 amino acids long. CDR3 in DNA: TGTGCCAGCAGTCCCCGGGTAGCGGGAGGGACAGATACGCAGTATTTT. This sequence encodes CASSPRVAGGTDTQYF.